This T cell receptor (beta chain) was sequenced for a study of Ad26.COV2.S vaccination and SARS-CoV-2 variants. This sample's treatment: approximately 18 received Ad26.COV2.S at low or high dose, single or two shots; about 5 received placebo; per-sample allocation not given. Specimens were obtained on day 63 following the first vaccine or placebo injection. An adult aged 18-55 years in Boston served as the donor. The method was immunoSEQ multiplex PCR; TCRdb's version includes in-frame clones alone and lacks a portion of them. The sample consists of roughly 510,000 clones, 87% of them appearing once. CDR1 is MRHNA, CDR2 SNTAGT, per germline. The CDR3 contains 14 residues. The V gene lost 6 bases and the J gene lost 4 bases, with 12 bases spanning the gap.

This specimen consisted of peripheral blood, obtained in a trial of Ad26.COV2.S vaccine versus placebo. This sequence originates from a person aged 18 to 59 who received the Ad26.COV2.S COVID-19 vaccine or a placebo. The V call is TRBV6-4, the J call TRBJ2-2; D is unclear. The CDR3, as DNA: TGTGCCAGCAGCATTCAATTGGGCACCGGGGAGCTGTTTTTT. The encoded protein is CASSIQLGTGELFF.